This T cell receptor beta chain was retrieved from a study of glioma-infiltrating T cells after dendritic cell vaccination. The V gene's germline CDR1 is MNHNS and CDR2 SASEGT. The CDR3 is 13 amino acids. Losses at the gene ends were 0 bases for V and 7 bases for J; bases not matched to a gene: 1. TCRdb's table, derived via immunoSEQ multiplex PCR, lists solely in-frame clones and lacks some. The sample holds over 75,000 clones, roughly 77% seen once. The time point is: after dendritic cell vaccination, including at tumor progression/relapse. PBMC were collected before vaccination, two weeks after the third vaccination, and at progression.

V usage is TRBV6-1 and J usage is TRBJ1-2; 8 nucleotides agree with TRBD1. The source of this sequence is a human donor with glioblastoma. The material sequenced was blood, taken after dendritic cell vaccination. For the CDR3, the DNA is TGTGCCAGCAGTGAAGCCGACAGGGGTGGCTACACCTTC. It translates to CASSEADRGGYTF.